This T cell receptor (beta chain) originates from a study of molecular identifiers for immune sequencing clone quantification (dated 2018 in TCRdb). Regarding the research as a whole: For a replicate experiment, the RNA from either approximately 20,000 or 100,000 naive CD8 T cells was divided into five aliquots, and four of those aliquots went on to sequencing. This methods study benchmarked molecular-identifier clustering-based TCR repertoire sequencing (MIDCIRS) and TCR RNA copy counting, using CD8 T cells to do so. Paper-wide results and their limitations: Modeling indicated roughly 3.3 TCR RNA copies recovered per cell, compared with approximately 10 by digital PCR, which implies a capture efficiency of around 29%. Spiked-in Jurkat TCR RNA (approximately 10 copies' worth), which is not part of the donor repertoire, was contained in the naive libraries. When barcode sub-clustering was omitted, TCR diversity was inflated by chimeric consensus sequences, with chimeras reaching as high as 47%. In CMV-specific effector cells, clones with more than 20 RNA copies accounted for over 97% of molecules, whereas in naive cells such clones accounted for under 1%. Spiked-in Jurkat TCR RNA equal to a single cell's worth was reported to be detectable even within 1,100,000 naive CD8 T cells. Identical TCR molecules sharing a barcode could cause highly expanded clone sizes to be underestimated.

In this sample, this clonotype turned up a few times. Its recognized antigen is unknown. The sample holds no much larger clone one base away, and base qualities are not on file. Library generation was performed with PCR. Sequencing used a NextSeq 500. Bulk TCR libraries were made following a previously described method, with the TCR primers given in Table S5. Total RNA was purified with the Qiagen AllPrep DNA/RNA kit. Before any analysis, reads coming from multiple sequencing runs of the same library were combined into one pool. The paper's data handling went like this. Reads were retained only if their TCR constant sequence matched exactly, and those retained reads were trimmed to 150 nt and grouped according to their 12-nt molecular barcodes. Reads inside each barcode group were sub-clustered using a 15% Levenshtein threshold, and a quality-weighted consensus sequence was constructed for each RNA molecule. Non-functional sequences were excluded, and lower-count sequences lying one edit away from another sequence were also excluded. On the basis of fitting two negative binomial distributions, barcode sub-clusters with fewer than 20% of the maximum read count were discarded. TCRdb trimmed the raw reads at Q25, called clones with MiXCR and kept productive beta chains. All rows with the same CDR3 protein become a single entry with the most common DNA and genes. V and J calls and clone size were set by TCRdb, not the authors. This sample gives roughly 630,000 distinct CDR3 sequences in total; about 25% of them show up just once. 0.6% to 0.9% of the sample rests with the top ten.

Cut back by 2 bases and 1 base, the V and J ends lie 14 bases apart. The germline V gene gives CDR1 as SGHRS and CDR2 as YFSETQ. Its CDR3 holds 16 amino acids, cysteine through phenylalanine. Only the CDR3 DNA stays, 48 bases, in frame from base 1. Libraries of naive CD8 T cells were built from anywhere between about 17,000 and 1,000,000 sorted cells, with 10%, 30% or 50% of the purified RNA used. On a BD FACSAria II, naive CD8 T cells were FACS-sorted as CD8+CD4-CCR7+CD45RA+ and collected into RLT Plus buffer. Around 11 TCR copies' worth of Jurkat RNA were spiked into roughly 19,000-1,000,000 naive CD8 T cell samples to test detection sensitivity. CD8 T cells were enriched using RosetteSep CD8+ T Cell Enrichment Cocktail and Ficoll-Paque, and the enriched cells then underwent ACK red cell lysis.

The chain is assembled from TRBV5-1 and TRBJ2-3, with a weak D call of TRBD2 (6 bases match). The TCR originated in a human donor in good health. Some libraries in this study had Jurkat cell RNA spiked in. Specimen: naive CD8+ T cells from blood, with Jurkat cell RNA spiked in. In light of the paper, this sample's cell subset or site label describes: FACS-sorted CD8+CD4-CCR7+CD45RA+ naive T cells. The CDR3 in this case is CASSFAGGEGTDTQYF. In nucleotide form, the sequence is TGCGCCAGCAGCTTCGCGGGTGGGGAGGGCACAGATACGCAGTATTTT. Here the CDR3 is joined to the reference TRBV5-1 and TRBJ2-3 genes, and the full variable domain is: KAGVTQTPRYLIKTRGQQVTLSCSPISGHRSVSWYQQTPGQGLQFLFEYFSETQRNKGNFPGRFSGRQFSNSRSEMNVSTLELGDSALYLCASSFAGGEGTDTQYFGPGTRLTVL.